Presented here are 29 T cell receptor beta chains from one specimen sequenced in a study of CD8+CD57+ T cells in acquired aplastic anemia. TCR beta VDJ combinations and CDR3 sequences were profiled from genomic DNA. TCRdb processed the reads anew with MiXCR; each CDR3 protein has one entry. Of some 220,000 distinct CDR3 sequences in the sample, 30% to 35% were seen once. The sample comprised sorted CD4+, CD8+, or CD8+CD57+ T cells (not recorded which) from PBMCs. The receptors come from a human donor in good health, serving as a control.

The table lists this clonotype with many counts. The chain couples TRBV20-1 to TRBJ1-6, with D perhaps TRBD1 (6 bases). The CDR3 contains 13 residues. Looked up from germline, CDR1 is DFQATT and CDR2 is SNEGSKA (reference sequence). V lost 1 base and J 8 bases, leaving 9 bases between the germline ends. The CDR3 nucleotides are TGCAGTGCTAGAGGGGGGGCGGATTCACCCCTCCACTTT. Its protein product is CSARGGADSPLHF.

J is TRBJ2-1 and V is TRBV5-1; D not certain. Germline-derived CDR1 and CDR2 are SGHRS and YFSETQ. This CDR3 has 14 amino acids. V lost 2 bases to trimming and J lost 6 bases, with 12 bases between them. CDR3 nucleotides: TGCGCCAGCAGCTTTGGGGTCAGCCTCAATGAGCAGTTCTTC. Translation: CASSFGVSLNEQFF.

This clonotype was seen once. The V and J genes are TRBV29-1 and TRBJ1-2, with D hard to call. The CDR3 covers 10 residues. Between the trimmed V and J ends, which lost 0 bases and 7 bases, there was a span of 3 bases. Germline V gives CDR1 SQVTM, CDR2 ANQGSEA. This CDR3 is CSVEEGGYTF. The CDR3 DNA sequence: TGCAGCGTTGAAGAGGGTGGCTACACCTTC.

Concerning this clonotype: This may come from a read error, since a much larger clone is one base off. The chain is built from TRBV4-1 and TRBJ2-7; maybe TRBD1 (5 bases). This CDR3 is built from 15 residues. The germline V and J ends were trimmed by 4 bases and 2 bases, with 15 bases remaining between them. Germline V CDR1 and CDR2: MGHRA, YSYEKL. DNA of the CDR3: TGCGCCAGCAGCCCTGAGGTAGGGGATCCCTACGAGCAGTACTTC. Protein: CASSPEVGDPYEQYF.

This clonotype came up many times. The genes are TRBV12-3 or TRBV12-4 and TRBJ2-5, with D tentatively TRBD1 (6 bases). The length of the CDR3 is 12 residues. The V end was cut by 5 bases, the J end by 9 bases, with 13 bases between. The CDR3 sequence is CASSKQGFAQYF. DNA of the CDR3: TGTGCCAGCAGTAAACAGGGTTTTGCCCAGTACTTC.

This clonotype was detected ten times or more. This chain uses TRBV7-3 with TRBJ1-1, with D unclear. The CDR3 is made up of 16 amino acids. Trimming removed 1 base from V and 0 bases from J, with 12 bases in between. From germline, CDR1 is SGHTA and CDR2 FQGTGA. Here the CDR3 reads CASSLREAAVNTEAFF. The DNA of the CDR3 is TGTGCCAGCAGCTTAAGGGAGGCGGCCGTGAACACTGAAGCTTTCTTT.

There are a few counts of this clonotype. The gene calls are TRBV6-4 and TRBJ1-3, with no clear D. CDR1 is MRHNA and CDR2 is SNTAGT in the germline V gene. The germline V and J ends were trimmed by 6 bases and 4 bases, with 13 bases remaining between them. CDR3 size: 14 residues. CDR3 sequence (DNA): TGTGCCAGCAGGCTTTTCAAGGCGGGAAACACCATATATTTT. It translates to CASRLFKAGNTIYF.

CDR3: CASNHEGVGRETQYF. CDR3 in DNA: TGTGCCAGCAACCACGAGGGAGTAGGGAGAGAGACCCAGTACTTC. This chain joins TRBV2 and TRBJ2-5; TRBD2 might be the D (5 bases). The ends were cut back, 7 bases at V and 4 bases at J, with 19 bases in the middle. The length of the CDR3 is 15 residues. The germline V gene has CDR1 SNHLY and CDR2 FYNNEI.

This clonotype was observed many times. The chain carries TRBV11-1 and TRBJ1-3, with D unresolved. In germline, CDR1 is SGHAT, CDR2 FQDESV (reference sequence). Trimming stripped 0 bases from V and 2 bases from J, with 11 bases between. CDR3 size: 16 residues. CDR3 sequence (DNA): TGTGCCAGCAGCTTAGCTTTTCTTGGGCCTGGAAACACCATATATTTT. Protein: CASSLAFLGPGNTIYF.

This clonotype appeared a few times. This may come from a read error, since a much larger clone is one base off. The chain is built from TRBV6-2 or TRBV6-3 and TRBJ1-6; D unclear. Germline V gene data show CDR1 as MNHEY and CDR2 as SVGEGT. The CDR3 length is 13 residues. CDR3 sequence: CTSSNGRSPPLHF. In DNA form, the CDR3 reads TGTACCAGCAGCAATGGACGCAGCCCTCCCCTCCACTTT.

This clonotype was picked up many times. CDR3 DNA: TGTGCCAGCAGCGTAGACGGCAGAGTGAACACTGAAGCTTTCTTT. Residues: CASSVDGRVNTEAFF. The rearrangement links TRBV9 to TRBJ1-1; D gene uncertain. The CDR3 spans 15 residues. CDR1 is SGDLS and CDR2 is YYNGEE in the germline V gene. The V end was cut by 0 bases, the J end by 0 bases, with 9 bases between.

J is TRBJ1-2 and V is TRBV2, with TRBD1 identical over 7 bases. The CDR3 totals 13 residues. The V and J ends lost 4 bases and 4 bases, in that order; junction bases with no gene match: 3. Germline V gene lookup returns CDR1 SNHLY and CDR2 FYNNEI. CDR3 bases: TGTGCCAGCAGTGTCCGGGACAGCTATGGCTACACCTTC. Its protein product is CASSVRDSYGYTF.

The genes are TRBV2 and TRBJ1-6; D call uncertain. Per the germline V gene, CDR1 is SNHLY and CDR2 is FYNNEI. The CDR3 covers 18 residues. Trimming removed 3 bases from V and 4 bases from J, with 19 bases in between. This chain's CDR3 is CASSDPTRSLLYNSPLHF. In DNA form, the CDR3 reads TGTGCCAGCAGTGATCCCACCCGGAGCCTTTTGTATAATTCACCCCTCCACTTT.

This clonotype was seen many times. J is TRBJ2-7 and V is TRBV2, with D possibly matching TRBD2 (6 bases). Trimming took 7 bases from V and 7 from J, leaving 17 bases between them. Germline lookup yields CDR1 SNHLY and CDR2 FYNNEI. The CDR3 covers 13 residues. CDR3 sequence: CASTEGTPSEQYF. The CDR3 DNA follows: TGTGCCAGCACCGAGGGGACTCCCTCTGAGCAGTACTTC.

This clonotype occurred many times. This CDR3 is CAISSGGLWTQYF. CDR3 DNA: TGTGCCATCAGTAGCGGGGGGTTGTGGACCCAGTACTTC. The chain couples TRBV10-3 to TRBJ2-5; 9 nucleotides match TRBD2. Germline lookup yields CDR1 ENHRY and CDR2 SYGVKD. The CDR3 extends over 13 amino acids. V gave up 5 bases and J gave up 7 bases; unmatched junction bases: 5.

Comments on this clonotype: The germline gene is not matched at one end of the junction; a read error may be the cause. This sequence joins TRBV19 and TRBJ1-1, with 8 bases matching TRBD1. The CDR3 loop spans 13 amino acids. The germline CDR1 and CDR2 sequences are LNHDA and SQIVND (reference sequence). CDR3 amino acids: CASAGGPNTEASF. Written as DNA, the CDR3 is TGTGCCAGCGCAGGGGGCCCCAACACTGAAGCTTCCTTT.

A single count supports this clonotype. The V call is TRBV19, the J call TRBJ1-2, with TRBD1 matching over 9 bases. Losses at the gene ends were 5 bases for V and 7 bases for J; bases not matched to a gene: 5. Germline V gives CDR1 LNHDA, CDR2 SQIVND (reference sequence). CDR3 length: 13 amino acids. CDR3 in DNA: TGTGCCAGTAGTTTTACAGGGGGCGGTGGCTACACCTTC. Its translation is CASSFTGGGGYTF. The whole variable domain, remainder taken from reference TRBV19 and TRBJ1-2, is DGGITQSPKYLFRKEGQNVTLSCEQNLNHDAMYWYRQDPGQGLRLIYYSQIVNDFQKGDIAEGYSVSREKKESFPLTVTSAQKNPTAFYLCASSFTGGGGYTFGSGTRLTVV.

The CDR3 coding sequence is TGTGCCAGCAGCTTAGCGGGACAAGTCAACTCTGGAAACACCATATATTTT. It is translated as CASSLAGQVNSGNTIYF. The gene calls are TRBV11-1 and TRBJ1-3, with D maybe TRBD1 (6 bases). The germline CDR1 and CDR2 sequences are SGHAT and FQDESV (reference sequence). This CDR3 has 17 amino acids. V dropped 0 bases and J dropped 0 bases, with 12 bases sitting between them.

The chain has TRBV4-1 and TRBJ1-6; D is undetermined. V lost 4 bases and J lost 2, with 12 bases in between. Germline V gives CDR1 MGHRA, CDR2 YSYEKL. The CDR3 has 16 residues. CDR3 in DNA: TGCGCCAGCAGCCGCAACCCGGGAACCTATAATTCACCCCTCCACTTT. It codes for CASSRNPGTYNSPLHF.

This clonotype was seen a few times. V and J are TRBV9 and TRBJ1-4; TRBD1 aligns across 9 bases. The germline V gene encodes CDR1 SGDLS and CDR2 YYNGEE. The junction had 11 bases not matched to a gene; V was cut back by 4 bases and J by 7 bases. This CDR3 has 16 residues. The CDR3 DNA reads TGTGCCAGCAGCAATCGACAGGGGGAGGAGGGTGAAAAACTGTTTTTT. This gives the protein CASSNRQGEEGEKLFF.

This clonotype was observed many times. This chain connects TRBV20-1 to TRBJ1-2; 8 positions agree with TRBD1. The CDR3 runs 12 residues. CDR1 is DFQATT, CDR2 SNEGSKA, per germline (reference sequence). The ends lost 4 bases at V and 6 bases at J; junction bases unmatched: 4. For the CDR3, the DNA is TGCAGTGCTATAAAACAGGGGGATGGCTACACCTTC. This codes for CSAIKQGDGYTF.

The CDR3 sequence is CSAKSRTSGGGWALYNEQFF. For the CDR3, the DNA is TGCAGTGCCAAATCCAGGACTAGCGGGGGGGGCTGGGCCTTATACAATGAGCAGTTCTTC. This rearrangement joins TRBV20-1 to TRBJ2-1; 15 nucleotides match TRBD2. CDR3 size: 20 residues. J gave up 4 bases and V 6 bases, and 19 bases lay outside the gene matches. Germline CDR1 DFQATT, CDR2 SNEGSKA (reference sequence).

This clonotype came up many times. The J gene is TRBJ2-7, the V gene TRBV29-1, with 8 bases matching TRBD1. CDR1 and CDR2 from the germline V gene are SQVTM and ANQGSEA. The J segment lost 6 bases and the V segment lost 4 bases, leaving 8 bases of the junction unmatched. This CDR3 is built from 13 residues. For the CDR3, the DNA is TGCAGCGTTGTGGTTCAGGGGGCGGGCGAGCAGTACTTC. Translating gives CSVVVQGAGEQYF.

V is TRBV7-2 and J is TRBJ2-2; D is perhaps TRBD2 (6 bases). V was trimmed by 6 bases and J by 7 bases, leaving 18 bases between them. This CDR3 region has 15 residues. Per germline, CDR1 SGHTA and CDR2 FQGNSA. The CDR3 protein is CASRGRDLSHGELFF. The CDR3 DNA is TGTGCCAGCAGAGGTAGGGACTTAAGCCACGGGGAGCTGTTTTTT. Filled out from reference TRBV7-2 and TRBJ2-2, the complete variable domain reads GAGVSQSPSNKVTEKGKDVELRCDPISGHTALYWYRQSLGQGLEFLIYFQGNSAPDKSGLPSDRFSAERTGGSVSTLTIQRTQQEDSAVYLCASRGRDLSHGELFFGEGSRLTVL.

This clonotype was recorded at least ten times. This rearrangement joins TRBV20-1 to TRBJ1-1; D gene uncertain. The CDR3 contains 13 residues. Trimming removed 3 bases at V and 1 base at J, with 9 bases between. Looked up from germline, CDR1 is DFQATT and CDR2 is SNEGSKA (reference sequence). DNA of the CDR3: TGCAGTGCTAGCACAAGTTCGAACACTGAAGCTTTCTTT. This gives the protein CSASTSSNTEAFF.

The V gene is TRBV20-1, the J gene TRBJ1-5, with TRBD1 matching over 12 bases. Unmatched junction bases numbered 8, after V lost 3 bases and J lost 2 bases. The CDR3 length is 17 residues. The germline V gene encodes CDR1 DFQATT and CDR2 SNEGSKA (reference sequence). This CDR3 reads CSASPGQGAWGNQPQHF. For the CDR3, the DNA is TGCAGTGCTAGCCCGGGACAGGGGGCCTGGGGCAATCAGCCCCAGCATTTT.

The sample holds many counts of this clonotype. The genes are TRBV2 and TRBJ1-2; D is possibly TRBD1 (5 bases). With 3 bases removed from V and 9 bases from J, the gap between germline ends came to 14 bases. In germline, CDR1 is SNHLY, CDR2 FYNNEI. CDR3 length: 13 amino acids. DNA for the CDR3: TGTGCCAGCAGTGAGACAGTCGGTTTCAGCTACACCTTC. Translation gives CASSETVGFSYTF. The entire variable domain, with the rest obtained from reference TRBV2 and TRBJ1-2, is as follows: EPEVTQTPSHQVTQMGQEVILRCVPISNHLYFYWYRQILGQKVEFLVSFYNNEISEKSEIFDDQFSVERPDGSNFTLKIRSTKLEDSAMYFCASSETVGFSYTFGSGTRLTVV.

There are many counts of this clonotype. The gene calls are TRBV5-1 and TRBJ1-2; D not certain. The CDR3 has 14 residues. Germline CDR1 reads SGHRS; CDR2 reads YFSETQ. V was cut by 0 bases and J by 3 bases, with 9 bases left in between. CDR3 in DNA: TGCGCCAGCAGCTTGGCCGGTGGGGACTATGGCTACACCTTC. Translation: CASSLAGGDYGYTF. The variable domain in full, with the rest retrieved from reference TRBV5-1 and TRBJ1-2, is KAGVTQTPRYLIKTRGQQVTLSCSPISGHRSVSWYQQTPGQGLQFLFEYFSETQRNKGNFPGRFSGRQFSNSRSEMNVSTLELGDSALYLCASSLAGGDYGYTFGSGTRLTVV.

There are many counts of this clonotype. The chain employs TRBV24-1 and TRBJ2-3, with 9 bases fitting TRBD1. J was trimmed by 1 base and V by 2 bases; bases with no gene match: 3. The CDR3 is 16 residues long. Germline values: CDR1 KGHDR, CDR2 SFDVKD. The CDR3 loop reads CATSDSRDRGTDTQYF. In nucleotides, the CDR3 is TGTGCCACCAGTGATTCCCGGGACAGGGGCACAGATACGCAGTATTTT.